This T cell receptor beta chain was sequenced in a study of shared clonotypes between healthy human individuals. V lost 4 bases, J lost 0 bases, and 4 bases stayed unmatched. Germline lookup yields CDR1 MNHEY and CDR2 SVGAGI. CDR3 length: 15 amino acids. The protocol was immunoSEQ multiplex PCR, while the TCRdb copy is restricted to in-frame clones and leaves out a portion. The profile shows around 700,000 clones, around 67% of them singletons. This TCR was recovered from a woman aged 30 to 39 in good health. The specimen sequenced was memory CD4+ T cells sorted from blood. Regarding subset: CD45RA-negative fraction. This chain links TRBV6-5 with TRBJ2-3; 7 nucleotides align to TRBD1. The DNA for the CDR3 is TGTGCCAGCAGTTCCAAGGGACAGAGCACAGATACGCAGTATTTT. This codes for CASSSKGQSTDTQYF.